The clone carrying this TCR beta chain was recorded a few times. Its antigen is undetermined. This sample was taken from a study of cytomegalovirus exposure and HLA in healthy donors. Findings and limits, study-wide: Cytomegalovirus status, reportedly, was diagnosed with high specificity and sensitivity by the classifier. In a later analysis, 15,000 to 20,000 TCR beta sequences were associated with HLA alleles at 0.05 false discovery rate. One variant, a missense change in DCLRE1C, was linked in a later analysis to TCR beta V- and J-gene trimming. Further analysis, carried out later, found HLA-associated TCR beta chains more clonally expanded than equally common other chains.

The V end was cut by 2 bases, the J end by 0 bases, with 4 bases between. This CDR3 contains 13 residues. CDR1 and CDR2 from the germline V gene are SGHTA and FQGNSA. Vbeta (60) and Jbeta (13) primers were used in the PCR. The protocol was immunoSEQ multiplex PCR, while the TCRdb copy is restricted to in-frame clones and leaves out a portion. Of more than 95,000 clones listed, roughly four fifths are singletons. The receptor comes from a woman in her late teens or twenties in good health and CMV-seronegative. This chain uses TRBV7-2 with TRBJ1-1, with D unclear. Sequenced sample: PBMCs. CDR3 sequence: CASSLHLNTEAFF. The CDR3 region has the DNA TGTGCCAGCAGCTTACACTTGAACACTGAAGCTTTCTTT.